This TCR beta chain was identified during a study of CD8 T cells in Susac syndrome. TEMRA cells were FACS-enriched, and CD8+ and CD4+ T cells were isolated negatively. V was clipped by 4 bases and J by 5 bases, with 15 bases between them. CDR1 and CDR2 from the germline V gene are MNHEY and SVGAGI. The CDR3 consists of 15 residues. RNA in amounts of about 0.5 to 1 ug was reverse transcribed with random hexamers. TCRdb re-derived calls from the immunoSEQ multiplex PCR reads in MiXCR, one entry per CDR3 protein. Among 200,000 to 250,000 distinct CDR3 sequences listed, roughly 93% were seen once. This sequence originates from a human donor with Susac syndrome. J is TRBJ2-1 and V is TRBV6-5; possible D gene TRBD1, 6 bases. The sample comprised CD4+ T cells from PBMCs. CDR3 region: CASSSRWTADNEQFF. The CDR3 bases are TGTGCCAGCAGTTCAAGGTGGACAGCCGACAATGAGCAGTTCTTC.